Listed below are T cell receptor beta chains from one sample, sequenced in a study of OX40 agonist ivuxolimab in advanced cancers. Data came from immunoSEQ multiplex PCR; TCRdb stores just in-frame clones and leaves some out. Of about 46,000 clones in the sample, roughly four fifths were seen once. This specimen consisted of CD4+ or CD8+ T cells sorted from blood, obtained in a trial of the OX40 agonist ivuxolimab. These receptor sequences come from an adult with an advanced solid tumor such as melanoma, head and neck, liver or kidney cancer. Each CDR3 is given with its conserved first and last residue. The D gene is left open where the match is weak. Size is omitted from some rows. Given values are once, few, many or a class for expanded clones.

v_gene	len	j_gene	d_gene	abundance	CDR3nt	CDR3aa
TRBV4-1	15	TRBJ1-2	-	-	TGCGCCAGCAGCCAAGAAGGTTCGGGGGCAGGGGGCTACACCTTC	CASSQEGSGAGGYTF
TRBV7-8	16	TRBJ2-2	-	-	TGTGCCAGCAGCTTGACGATCTGGGGGGATTCCGGGGAGCTGTTTTTT	CASSLTIWGDSGELFF
TRBV4-3	14	TRBJ1-6	-	-	TGCGCCAGCAGCCAAGGGAACGTGAATTCACCCCTCCACTTT	CASSQGNVNSPLHF
TRBV6-1	14	TRBJ1-4	TRBD1	-	TGTGTCAGCAGTGAAGGGACAGGGAGCGAAAAACTGTTTTTT	CVSSEGTGSEKLFF
TRBV4-2	16	TRBJ1-2	TRBD1	-	TGTGCCAGCAGCGTCCGACAGGGTTCCTCGGGTTATGGCTACACCTTC	CASSVRQGSSGYGYTF
TRBV7-6	17	TRBJ2-3	TRBD2	-	TGTGCCAGCCGCGGGCCTAGCGGGGGGGCAGGCACAGATACGCAGTATTTT	CASRGPSGGAGTDTQYF
TRBV6-6	14	TRBJ2-7	-	once	TGTGCCAGCATCGCCGGGACGGGGGCTGGCGAGCAGTACTTC	CASIAGTGAGEQYF
TRBV2	12	TRBJ1-2	-	-	TGTGCCAGCAGTACGAATAGGGATGGCTACACCTTC	CASSTNRDGYTF
TRBV30	12	TRBJ1-2	-	-	TGTGCCTGGAGCGAGGGGCACTATGGCTACACCTTC	CAWSEGHYGYTF
TRBV15	16	TRBJ2-5	-	-	TGTGCCACCAGCGGATCGCGCCATATGGGTGGGGAGACCCAGTACTTC	CATSGSRHMGGETQYF
TRBV4-3	15	TRBJ2-3	-	-	TGCGCCAGCAGCCGGGGTTGGGGGGGCACAGATACGCAGTATTTT	CASSRGWGGTDTQYF
TRBV10-3	14	TRBJ1-4	-	-	TGTGCCATCAGTGACTCGGGACGAGACGAAAAACTGTTTTTT	CAISDSGRDEKLFF
TRBV2	15	TRBJ1-4	TRBD1	-	TGTGCCAGCAGTGAGGCCGGGACAGCTAATGAAAAACTGTTTTTT	CASSEAGTANEKLFF
TRBV19	12	TRBJ2-5	-	-	TGTGCCAGTAGCTGGGGCGGGGAGACCCAGTACTTC	CASSWGGETQYF
TRBV7-9	13	TRBJ2-7	-	-	TGTGCCAGCAGCTTTTCCGGACAGCCTGAGCAGTACTTC	CASSFSGQPEQYF
TRBV18	19	TRBJ1-3	-	-	TGTGCCAGCTCACCACCTAGGGCAGATCTCCTAATCTCTGGAAACACCATATATTTT	CASSPPRADLLISGNTIYF
TRBV29-1	13	TRBJ2-4	TRBD1	few	TGCAGCGTCGAGGGACAGGGGAAAAACATTCAGTACTTC	CSVEGQGKNIQYF
TRBV11-2	14	TRBJ2-7	-	-	TGTGCCAGCAGCTCTCAAGTGGGCGAGAGCGAGCAGTACTTC	CASSSQVGESEQYF
TRBV5-4	13	TRBJ2-1	-	-	TGTGTCAGCAGCTTGAAAACGGGCAATGAGCAGTTCTTC	CVSSLKTGNEQFF
TRBV11-2	15	TRBJ2-3	TRBD1	-	TGTGCCAGCAGTGCCGGGACAGGGGGCGCAGATACGCAGTATTTT	CASSAGTGGADTQYF
TRBV10-3	15	TRBJ1-2	TRBD1	-	TGTGCCATCAGTGAGTCTGTCGGAGGACAGGGTCCGGAGACCTTC	CAISESVGGQGPETF
TRBV18	14	TRBJ2-3	-	-	TGTGCCAGCTCACGGCAGGGGGGTACAGATACGCAGTATTTT	CASSRQGGTDTQYF
TRBV4-1	15	TRBJ2-7	-	-	TGCGCCAGCAGCCGAGGGGGGGCTGCCTTGTACGAGCAGTACTTC	CASSRGGAALYEQYF
TRBV4-2	15	TRBJ1-6	-	-	TGTGCCAGCAGCCAAGAGGGTCAGAGCTCTTCACCCCTCCACTTT	CASSQEGQSSSPLHF
TRBV5-8	15	TRBJ2-3	-	-	TGTGCCAGCAGCCTGGGACTCCCTGGCACAGATACGCAGTATTTT	CASSLGLPGTDTQYF
TRBV19	15	TRBJ2-6	-	once	TGTGCCAGTAGTGGGACTGACTCTGGGGCCAACGTCCTGACTTTC	CASSGTDSGANVLTF
TRBV5-6	13	TRBJ2-3	-	-	TGTGCCAGCAGCCCGGGGCGTGGGGATACGCAGTATTTT	CASSPGRGDTQYF
TRBV5-6	14	TRBJ2-1	TRBD2	-	TGTGCCAGCAGCCCGAAAGGAACTAGCGGGTTCCAGTTCTTC	CASSPKGTSGFQFF
TRBV9	14	TRBJ1-4	-	once	TGTGCCAGCAGCGTAGGAACAACTAATGAAAAACTGTTTTTT	CASSVGTTNEKLFF
TRBV2	13	TRBJ1-5	-	-	TGTGCCAGCAGTGATAGTGAGAATCAGCCCCAGCATTTT	CASSDSENQPQHF
TRBV2	15	TRBJ1-6	TRBD1	-	TGTGCCAGCAGAGAGTCGGACAGGGGGAATTCACCCCTCCACTTT	CASRESDRGNSPLHF
TRBV7-9	14	TRBJ1-1	-	-	TGTGCCAGCAGCTCTTTGATCCTGAACACTGAAGCTTTCTTT	CASSSLILNTEAFF
TRBV29-1	17	TRBJ1-3	TRBD1	-	TGCAGCGTTGAAGAGGGACAGGGGCCTTCCTCTGGAAACACCATATATTTT	CSVEEGQGPSSGNTIYF